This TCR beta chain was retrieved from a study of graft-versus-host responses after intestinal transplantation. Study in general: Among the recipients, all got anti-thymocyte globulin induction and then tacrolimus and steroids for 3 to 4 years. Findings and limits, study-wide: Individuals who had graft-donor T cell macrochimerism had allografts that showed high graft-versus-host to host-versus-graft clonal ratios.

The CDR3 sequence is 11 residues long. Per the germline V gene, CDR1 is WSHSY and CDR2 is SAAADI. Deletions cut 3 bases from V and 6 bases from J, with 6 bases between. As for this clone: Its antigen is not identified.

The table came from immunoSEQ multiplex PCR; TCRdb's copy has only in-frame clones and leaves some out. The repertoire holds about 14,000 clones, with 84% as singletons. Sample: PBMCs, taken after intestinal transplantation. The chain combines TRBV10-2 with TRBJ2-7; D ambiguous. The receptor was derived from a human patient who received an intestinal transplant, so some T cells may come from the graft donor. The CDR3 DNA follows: TGCGCCAGCAGTGATGGGCCCGAGCAGTACTTC. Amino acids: CASSDGPEQYF.